The 5 T cell receptor beta chains reported below all come from one sample, sequenced in a study of blood T cells in healthy people across ages. The use of a sample-barcoded 5' primer and a J-beta primer mix characterized a second PCR of about 7 to 12 cycles. In TCRdb, the 5' RACE reads were re-called with MiXCR into one record per CDR3 protein. The sample has fewer than 2,000,000 distinct CDR3 sequences, approximately 40% seen once. Sequencing was performed on blood. The receptors stem from a human donor in good health.

The CDR3 coding sequence is TGTGCCAGCAGTTTAGGGCTAGCGGGATACTACAATGAGCAGTTCTTC. Its translation: CASSLGLAGYYNEQFF. The chain is built from TRBV6-6 and TRBJ2-1, with 9 bases that match TRBD2. In germline, CDR1 is MNHNY, CDR2 SVGAGI (reference sequence). J was trimmed by 3 bases and V by 4 bases; bases with no gene match: 7. The CDR3 sequence is 16 residues long.

This CDR3 reads CSAKQGGTDYGYTF. As DNA, the CDR3 is TGCAGTGCCAAACAGGGCGGGACGGATTATGGCTACACCTTC. The J gene is TRBJ1-2, the V gene TRBV20-1; tentative D call: TRBD1 (6 bases). From germline, CDR1 is DFQATT and CDR2 SNEGSKA (reference sequence). This CDR3 region has 14 residues. Trimming stripped 6 bases from V and 5 bases from J, with 19 bases between.

This clonotype was found a few times. The chain uses TRBV6-2 or TRBV6-3 and TRBJ2-1; no clear D. The CDR3 length is 12 residues. Between the trimmed V and J ends, which lost 6 bases and 6 bases, there was a span of 9 bases. CDR1 is MNHEY, CDR2 SVGEGT, per germline. The CDR3 here is CASSHLPNEQFF. The CDR3 nucleotides read TGTGCCAGCAGCCATCTTCCCAATGAGCAGTTCTTC.

A note on this clonotype: One end of the junction fails to match germline, which may point to a read error. The chain joins TRBV15 to TRBJ2-1, with TRBD1 matching 8 bases. This CDR3 has 16 amino acids. Germline CDR1 reads LNHNV; CDR2 reads YYDKDF (reference sequence). Here the CDR3 reads CATSRGRQGQYTEQFF. The CDR3 DNA follows: TGTGCCACCAGCAGGGGAAGACAGGGGCAATACACTGAGCAGTTCTTC. Drawing the rest from reference TRBV15 and TRBJ2-1, the complete variable domain is DAMVIQNPRYQVTQFGKPVTLSCSQTLNHNVMYWYQQKSSQAPKLLFHYYDKDFNNEADTPDNFQSRRPNTSFCFLDIRSPGLGDTAMYLCATSRGRQGQYTEQFFGPGTRLTVL.

A few counts support this clonotype. A read error may produce the germline difference seen at one junction end. The chain couples TRBV29-1 to TRBJ2-1, with D hard to call. This CDR3 region has 13 residues. CDR1 SQVTM and CDR2 ANQGSEA come from the germline V gene. This CDR3 is CSVDKGSYNGQFF. In nucleotides, the CDR3 is TGCAGCGTTGATAAAGGGTCCTACAATGGGCAGTTCTTC.